This entry lists 10 T cell receptor beta chains sequenced from one sample in a study of T-cell memory formation after mild COVID-19. TCRdb re-called the 5' RACE reads through MiXCR, storing one row per CDR3 protein. The sample yields around 200,000 distinct CDR3 sequences, under 20% seen once. What was sequenced was PBMCs or a T cell subset sorted from them (not recorded which). The receptors were gathered from an adult woman who had mild COVID-19 (a few samples of this study predate the infection). Cell type and time point are not known.

The chain uses TRBV12-3 or TRBV12-4 and TRBJ2-2; 10 bases fit TRBD1. The CDR3 runs 15 residues. V shed 6 bases and J 6 bases; nucleotides not matched to a gene: 7. The chain's CDR3 is CASSPDRGIAGELFF. DNA of the CDR3: TGTGCCAGCAGCCCGGACAGGGGGATTGCCGGGGAGCTGTTTTTT.

This clonotype was counted only a few times. V gene TRBV19 combines with J gene TRBJ1-3; TRBD1 might be the D (5 bases). The germline V gene encodes CDR1 LNHDA and CDR2 SQIVND (reference sequence). The CDR3 contains 16 residues. With 2 bases removed from V and 0 bases from J, the gap between germline ends came to 11 bases. CDR3 nucleotide sequence: TGTGCCAGTAGTATACAGGGCCCAAGCTCTGGAAACACCATATATTTT. Residues: CASSIQGPSSGNTIYF.

The rearrangement links TRBV25-1 to TRBJ2-7; 9 nucleotides align to TRBD2. Per the germline V gene, CDR1 is MGHDK and CDR2 is SYGVNS. The junction had 11 bases not matched to a gene; V was cut back by 7 bases and J by 4 bases. The CDR3 is 15 amino acids. CDR3 region: CASMCSAGGEYEQYF. The CDR3 DNA reads TGTGCCAGCATGTGTTCGGCGGGAGGGGAGTACGAGCAGTACTTC.

The chain recombines TRBV4-3 with TRBJ2-7; D is undetermined. CDR3 size: 14 residues. V was shortened by 3 bases and J by 0 bases, with 9 bases between the two germline ends. Germline assignment: CDR1 LGHNA and CDR2 YSLEER. The CDR3 DNA reads TGCGCCAGCAGCCAGACTCTGAGCTCCTACGAGCAGTACTTC. This sequence encodes CASSQTLSSYEQYF.

This clonotype was detected ten times or more. The V and J genes are TRBV5-1 and TRBJ2-3; 12 bases align to TRBD2. CDR1 and CDR2 from the germline V gene are SGHRS and YFSETQ. CDR3 length: 17 residues. V shed 4 bases, J shed 3 bases, and the junction held 9 bases outside the gene matches. The CDR3 sequence is CASSVSTSGGATDTQYF. The CDR3 DNA follows: TGCGCCAGCAGCGTATCGACTAGCGGGGGAGCGACAGATACGCAGTATTTT.

The chain recombines TRBV11-2 with TRBJ2-7; D gene ambiguous. The germline gives CDR1 SGHAT, CDR2 FQNNGV. CDR3 length equals 14 residues. Between the trimmed V and J ends, which lost 0 bases and 2 bases, there was a span of 8 bases. The DNA for the CDR3 is TGTGCCAGCAGCTTAGATGGCCCAACCTACGAGCAGTACTTC. Translation gives CASSLDGPTYEQYF. Together with reference TRBV11-2 and TRBJ2-7, the CDR3 gives the full variable domain: EAGVAQSPRYKIIEKRQSVAFWCNPISGHATLYWYQQILGQGPKLLIQFQNNGVVDDSQLPKDRFSAERLKGVDSTLKIQPAKLEDSAVYLCASSLDGPTYEQYFGPGTRLTVT.

This clonotype was found once. This sequence joins TRBV7-2 and TRBJ1-4; 7 bases map to TRBD1. V lost 5 bases to trimming and J lost 7 bases; unmatched junction nucleotides: 10. From germline, CDR1 is SGHTA and CDR2 FQGNSA. CDR3 length equals 15 residues. The DNA for the CDR3 is TGTGCCAGCAGCAAGAGACAGGGAGGGGGTGAAAAACTGTTTTTT. Translation gives CASSKRQGGGEKLFF. The whole variable domain, filled in from reference TRBV7-2 and TRBJ1-4, reads GAGVSQSPSNKVTEKGKDVELRCDPISGHTALYWYRQSLGQGLEFLIYFQGNSAPDKSGLPSDRFSAERTGGSVSTLTIQRTQQEDSAVYLCASSKRQGGGEKLFFGSGTQLSVL.

The J gene is TRBJ1-2, the V gene TRBV7-2; TRBD1 agrees at 7 bases. V dropped 1 base and J dropped 4; count of bases not matched to a gene: 12. The germline V gene has CDR1 SGHTA and CDR2 FQGNSA. The CDR3 is 17 residues long. As DNA, the CDR3 is TGTGCCAGCAGCTTAGATTCAGGGGGAGTTAACCCCTATGGCTACACCTTC. Its translation: CASSLDSGGVNPYGYTF.

This clonotype appeared a few times. The chain employs TRBV7-9 and TRBJ1-3, with D possibly being TRBD1 (6 bases). Trimming stripped 0 bases from V and 4 bases from J, with 10 bases between. Germline values: CDR1 SEHNR, CDR2 FQNEAQ (reference sequence). This CDR3 spans 15 amino acids. The DNA for the CDR3 is TGTGCCAGCAGCTTAGCCACAGGGAGGGGAAACACCATATATTTT. This gives the protein CASSLATGRGNTIYF.

This clonotype was detected only a few times. The rearrangement uses TRBV2 and TRBJ1-4; D may be TRBD1 (6 bases). V was cut by 5 bases and J by 6 bases, with 19 bases left in between. Germline CDR1 SNHLY, CDR2 FYNNEI. The CDR3 consists of 16 residues. CDR3 DNA sequence: TGTGCCAGCAGTCGGACAGTCCCACGAGGGGATGAAAAACTGTTTTTT. Translated: CASSRTVPRGDEKLFF.